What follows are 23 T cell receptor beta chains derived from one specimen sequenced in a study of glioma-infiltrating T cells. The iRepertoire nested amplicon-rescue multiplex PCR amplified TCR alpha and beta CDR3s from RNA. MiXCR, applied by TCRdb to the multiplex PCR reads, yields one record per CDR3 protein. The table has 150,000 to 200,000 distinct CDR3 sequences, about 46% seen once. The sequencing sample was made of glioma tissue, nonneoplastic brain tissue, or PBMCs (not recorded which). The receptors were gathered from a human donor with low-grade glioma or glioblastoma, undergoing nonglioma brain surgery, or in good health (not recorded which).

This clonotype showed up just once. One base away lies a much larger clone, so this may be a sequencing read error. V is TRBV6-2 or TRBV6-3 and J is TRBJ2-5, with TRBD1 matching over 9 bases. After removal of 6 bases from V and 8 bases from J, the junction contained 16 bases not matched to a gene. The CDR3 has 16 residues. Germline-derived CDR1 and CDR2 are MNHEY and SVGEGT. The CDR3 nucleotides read TGTGCCAGCAGACGAAGGACAGGGGAATTAGGAGATACCCAGTACTTC. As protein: CASRRRTGELGDTQYF.

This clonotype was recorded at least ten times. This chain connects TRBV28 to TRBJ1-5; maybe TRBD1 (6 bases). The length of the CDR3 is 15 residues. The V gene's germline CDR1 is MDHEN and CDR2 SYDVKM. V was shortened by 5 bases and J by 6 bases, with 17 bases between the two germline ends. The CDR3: CASSPFGGLAQPQHF. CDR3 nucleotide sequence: TGTGCCAGCAGTCCCTTCGGGGGGCTTGCTCAGCCCCAGCATTTT.

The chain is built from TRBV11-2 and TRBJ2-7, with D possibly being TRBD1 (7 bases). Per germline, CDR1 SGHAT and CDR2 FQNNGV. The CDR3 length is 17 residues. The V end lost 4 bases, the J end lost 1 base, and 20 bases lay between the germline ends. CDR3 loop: CASSSGGTLVISYEQYF. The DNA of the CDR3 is TGTGCCAGCAGCTCAGGGGGGACTTTGGTCATTTCCTACGAGCAGTACTTC.

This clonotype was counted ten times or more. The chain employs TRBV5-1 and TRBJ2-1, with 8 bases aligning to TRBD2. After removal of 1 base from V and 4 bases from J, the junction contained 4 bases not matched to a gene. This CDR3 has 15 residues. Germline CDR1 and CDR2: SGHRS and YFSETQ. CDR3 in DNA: TGCGCCAGCAGCTTGATTAGCGGGATATACAATGAGCAGTTCTTC. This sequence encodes CASSLISGIYNEQFF.

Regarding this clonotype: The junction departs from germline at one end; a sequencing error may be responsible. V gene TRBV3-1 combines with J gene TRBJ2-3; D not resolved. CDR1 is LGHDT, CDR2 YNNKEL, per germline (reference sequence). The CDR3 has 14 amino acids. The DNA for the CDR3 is TGTGCCAGCATCCAAGTTGGGGATACAGATACGCAGTATTTT. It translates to CASIQVGDTDTQYF.

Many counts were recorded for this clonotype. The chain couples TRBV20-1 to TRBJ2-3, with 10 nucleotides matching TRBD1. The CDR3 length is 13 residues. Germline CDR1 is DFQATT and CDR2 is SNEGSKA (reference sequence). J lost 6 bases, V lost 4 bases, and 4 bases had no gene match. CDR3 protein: CSATPGQGDTQYF. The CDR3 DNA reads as TGCAGTGCTACCCCGGGACAGGGGGATACGCAGTATTTT.

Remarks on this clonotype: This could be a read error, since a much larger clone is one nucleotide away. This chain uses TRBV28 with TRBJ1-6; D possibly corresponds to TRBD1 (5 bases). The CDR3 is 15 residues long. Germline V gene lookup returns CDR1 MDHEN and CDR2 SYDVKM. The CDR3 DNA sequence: TGTGCCAGAAGTTTCACCGGGACTAGAATAGCACCCCTCCACTTT. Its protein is CARSFTGTRIAPLHF. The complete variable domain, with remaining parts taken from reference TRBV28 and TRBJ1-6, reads DVKVTQSSRYLVKRTGEKVFLECVQDMDHENMFWYRQDPGLGLRLIYFSYDVKMKEKGDIPEGYSVSREKKERFSLILESASTNQTSMYLCARSFTGTRIAPLHFGNGTRLTVT.

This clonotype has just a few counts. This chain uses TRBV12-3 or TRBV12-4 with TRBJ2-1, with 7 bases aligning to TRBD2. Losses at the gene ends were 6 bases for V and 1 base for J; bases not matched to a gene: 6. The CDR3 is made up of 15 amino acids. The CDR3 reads CASSASGISYNEQFF. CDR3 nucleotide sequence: TGTGCCAGCAGCGCTAGCGGTATATCCTACAATGAGCAGTTCTTC.

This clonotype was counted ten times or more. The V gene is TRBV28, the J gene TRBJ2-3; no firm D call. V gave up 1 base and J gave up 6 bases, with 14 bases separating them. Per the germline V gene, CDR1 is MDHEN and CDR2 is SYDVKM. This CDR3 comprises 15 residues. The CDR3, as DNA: TGTGCCAGCAGTTTATCTCTTGGGTTTCCCGATACGCAGTATTTT. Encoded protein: CASSLSLGFPDTQYF.

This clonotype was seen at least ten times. This chain's CDR3 is CASSQTGTGGTEAFF. The CDR3 coding sequence is TGCGCCAGCAGCCAGACCGGGACAGGGGGCACTGAAGCTTTCTTT. The gene calls are TRBV4-1 and TRBJ1-1; 11 bases align to TRBD1. The CDR3 contains 15 residues. Germline CDR1 and CDR2: MGHRA and YSYEKL. V shed 3 bases, J shed 4 bases, and the junction held 4 bases outside the gene matches.

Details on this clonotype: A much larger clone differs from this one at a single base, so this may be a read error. The CDR3 loop reads CASSLGHGSTDTQYF. DNA of the CDR3: TGTGCCAGCAGCTTAGGACATGGTAGCACAGATACGCAGTATTTT. The chain is built from TRBV7-9 and TRBJ2-3; D is unresolved. The CDR3 sequence is 15 residues long. Germline V gene sequence: CDR1 SEHNR, CDR2 FQNEAQ (reference sequence). V was shortened by 1 base and J by 0 bases, with 8 bases between the two germline ends.

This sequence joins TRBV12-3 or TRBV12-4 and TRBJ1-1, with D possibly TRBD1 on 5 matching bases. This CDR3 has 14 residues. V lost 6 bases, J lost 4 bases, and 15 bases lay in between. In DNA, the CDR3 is TGTGCCAGCAGCCAGGGCGCGGGGTTCACTGAAGCTTTCTTT. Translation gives CASSQGAGFTEAFF.

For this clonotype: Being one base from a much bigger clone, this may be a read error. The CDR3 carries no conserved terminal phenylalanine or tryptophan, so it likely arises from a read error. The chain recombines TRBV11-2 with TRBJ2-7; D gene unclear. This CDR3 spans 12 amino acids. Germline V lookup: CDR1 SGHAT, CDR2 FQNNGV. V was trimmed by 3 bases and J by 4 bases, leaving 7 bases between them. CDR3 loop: CASSFTRYEQYL. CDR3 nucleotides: TGTGCCAGCAGCTTTACTCGTTACGAGCAGTACCTC.

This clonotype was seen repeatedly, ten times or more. CDR3 amino acids: CASSYSRGSSYEQYF. Written as DNA, the CDR3 is TGTGCCAGCAGTTACTCCCGGGGCAGTTCCTACGAGCAGTACTTC. This sequence joins TRBV6-6 and TRBJ2-7; either TRBD1 or TRBD2 may supply D (5 bases each). The CDR3 covers 15 residues. V was trimmed by 0 bases and J by 1 base, leaving 10 bases between them. Germline-derived CDR1 and CDR2 are MNHNY and SVGAGI (reference sequence).

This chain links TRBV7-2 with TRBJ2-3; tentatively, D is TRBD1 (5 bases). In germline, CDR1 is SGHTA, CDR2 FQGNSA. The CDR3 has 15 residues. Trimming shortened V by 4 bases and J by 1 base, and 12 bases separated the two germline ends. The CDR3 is CASSSPTARTDTQYF. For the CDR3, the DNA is TGTGCCAGCAGCTCGCCGACAGCTCGCACAGATACGCAGTATTTT. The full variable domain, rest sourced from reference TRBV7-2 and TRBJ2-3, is GAGVSQSPSNKVTEKGKDVELRCDPISGHTALYWYRQSLGQGLEFLIYFQGNSAPDKSGLPSDRFSAERTGGSVSTLTIQRTQQEDSAVYLCASSSPTARTDTQYFGPGTRLTVL.

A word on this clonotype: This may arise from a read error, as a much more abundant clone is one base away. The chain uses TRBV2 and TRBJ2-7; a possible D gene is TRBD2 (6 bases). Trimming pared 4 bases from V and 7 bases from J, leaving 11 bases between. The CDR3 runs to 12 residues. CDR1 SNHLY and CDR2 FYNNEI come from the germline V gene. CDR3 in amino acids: CASSVRGYEQYF. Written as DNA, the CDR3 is TGTGCCAGCAGTGTTCGGGGGTATGAGCAGTACTTC.

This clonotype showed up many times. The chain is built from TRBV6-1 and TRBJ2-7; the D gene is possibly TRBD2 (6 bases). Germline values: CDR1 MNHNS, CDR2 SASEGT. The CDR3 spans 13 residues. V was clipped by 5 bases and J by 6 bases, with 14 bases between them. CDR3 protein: CASSTDTGVEQYF. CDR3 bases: TGTGCCAGCAGTACGGACACGGGGGTCGAGCAGTACTTC.

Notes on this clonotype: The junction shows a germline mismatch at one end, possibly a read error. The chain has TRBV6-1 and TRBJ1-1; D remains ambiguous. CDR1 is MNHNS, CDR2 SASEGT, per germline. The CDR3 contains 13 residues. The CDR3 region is CARSETRNTEAFF. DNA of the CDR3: TGTGCCAGAAGTGAAACGAGGAACACTGAAGCTTTCTTT.

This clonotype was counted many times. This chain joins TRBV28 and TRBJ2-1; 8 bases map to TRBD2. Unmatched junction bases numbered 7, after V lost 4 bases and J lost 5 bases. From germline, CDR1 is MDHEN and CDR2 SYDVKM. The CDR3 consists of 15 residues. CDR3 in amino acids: CASSSPAGVNNEQFF. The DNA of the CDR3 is TGTGCCAGCAGTTCCCCAGCGGGAGTCAACAATGAGCAGTTCTTC.

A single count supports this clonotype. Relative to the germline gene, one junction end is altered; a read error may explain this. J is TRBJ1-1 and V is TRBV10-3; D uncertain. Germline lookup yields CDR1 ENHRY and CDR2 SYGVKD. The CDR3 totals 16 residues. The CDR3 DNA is TGTGCCATCAGTGAGTCATCAGGACTCATGAAAACTGAAGCTTTCTTT. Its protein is CAISESSGLMKTEAFF.

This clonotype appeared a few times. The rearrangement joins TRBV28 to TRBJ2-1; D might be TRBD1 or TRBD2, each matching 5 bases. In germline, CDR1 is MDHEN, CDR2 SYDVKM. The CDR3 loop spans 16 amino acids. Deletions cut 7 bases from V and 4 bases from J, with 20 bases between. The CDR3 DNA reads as TGTGCCAGCACCCCCCTCGAGGGACGCCTATACAATGAGCAGTTCTTC. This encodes CASTPLEGRLYNEQFF.

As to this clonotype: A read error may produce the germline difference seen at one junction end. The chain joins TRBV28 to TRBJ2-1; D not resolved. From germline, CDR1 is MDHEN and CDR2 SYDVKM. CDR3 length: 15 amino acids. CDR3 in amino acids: CATSVLLFPYNEHFF. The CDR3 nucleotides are TGTGCCACCAGTGTCTTGTTATTTCCCTACAATGAGCATTTCTTC.

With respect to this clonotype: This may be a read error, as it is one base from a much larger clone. CDR3 sequence (DNA): TGTGCCAGCAGTTGGGACAGATCCAATAAGCAGTTCTTC. Protein sequence: CASSWDRSNKQFF. The rearrangement uses TRBV12-3 or TRBV12-4 and TRBJ2-7; 7 nucleotides line up with TRBD1. The end of the DNA is better explained by TRBJ2-1, so the J call may be wrong. CDR3 length equals 13 residues.